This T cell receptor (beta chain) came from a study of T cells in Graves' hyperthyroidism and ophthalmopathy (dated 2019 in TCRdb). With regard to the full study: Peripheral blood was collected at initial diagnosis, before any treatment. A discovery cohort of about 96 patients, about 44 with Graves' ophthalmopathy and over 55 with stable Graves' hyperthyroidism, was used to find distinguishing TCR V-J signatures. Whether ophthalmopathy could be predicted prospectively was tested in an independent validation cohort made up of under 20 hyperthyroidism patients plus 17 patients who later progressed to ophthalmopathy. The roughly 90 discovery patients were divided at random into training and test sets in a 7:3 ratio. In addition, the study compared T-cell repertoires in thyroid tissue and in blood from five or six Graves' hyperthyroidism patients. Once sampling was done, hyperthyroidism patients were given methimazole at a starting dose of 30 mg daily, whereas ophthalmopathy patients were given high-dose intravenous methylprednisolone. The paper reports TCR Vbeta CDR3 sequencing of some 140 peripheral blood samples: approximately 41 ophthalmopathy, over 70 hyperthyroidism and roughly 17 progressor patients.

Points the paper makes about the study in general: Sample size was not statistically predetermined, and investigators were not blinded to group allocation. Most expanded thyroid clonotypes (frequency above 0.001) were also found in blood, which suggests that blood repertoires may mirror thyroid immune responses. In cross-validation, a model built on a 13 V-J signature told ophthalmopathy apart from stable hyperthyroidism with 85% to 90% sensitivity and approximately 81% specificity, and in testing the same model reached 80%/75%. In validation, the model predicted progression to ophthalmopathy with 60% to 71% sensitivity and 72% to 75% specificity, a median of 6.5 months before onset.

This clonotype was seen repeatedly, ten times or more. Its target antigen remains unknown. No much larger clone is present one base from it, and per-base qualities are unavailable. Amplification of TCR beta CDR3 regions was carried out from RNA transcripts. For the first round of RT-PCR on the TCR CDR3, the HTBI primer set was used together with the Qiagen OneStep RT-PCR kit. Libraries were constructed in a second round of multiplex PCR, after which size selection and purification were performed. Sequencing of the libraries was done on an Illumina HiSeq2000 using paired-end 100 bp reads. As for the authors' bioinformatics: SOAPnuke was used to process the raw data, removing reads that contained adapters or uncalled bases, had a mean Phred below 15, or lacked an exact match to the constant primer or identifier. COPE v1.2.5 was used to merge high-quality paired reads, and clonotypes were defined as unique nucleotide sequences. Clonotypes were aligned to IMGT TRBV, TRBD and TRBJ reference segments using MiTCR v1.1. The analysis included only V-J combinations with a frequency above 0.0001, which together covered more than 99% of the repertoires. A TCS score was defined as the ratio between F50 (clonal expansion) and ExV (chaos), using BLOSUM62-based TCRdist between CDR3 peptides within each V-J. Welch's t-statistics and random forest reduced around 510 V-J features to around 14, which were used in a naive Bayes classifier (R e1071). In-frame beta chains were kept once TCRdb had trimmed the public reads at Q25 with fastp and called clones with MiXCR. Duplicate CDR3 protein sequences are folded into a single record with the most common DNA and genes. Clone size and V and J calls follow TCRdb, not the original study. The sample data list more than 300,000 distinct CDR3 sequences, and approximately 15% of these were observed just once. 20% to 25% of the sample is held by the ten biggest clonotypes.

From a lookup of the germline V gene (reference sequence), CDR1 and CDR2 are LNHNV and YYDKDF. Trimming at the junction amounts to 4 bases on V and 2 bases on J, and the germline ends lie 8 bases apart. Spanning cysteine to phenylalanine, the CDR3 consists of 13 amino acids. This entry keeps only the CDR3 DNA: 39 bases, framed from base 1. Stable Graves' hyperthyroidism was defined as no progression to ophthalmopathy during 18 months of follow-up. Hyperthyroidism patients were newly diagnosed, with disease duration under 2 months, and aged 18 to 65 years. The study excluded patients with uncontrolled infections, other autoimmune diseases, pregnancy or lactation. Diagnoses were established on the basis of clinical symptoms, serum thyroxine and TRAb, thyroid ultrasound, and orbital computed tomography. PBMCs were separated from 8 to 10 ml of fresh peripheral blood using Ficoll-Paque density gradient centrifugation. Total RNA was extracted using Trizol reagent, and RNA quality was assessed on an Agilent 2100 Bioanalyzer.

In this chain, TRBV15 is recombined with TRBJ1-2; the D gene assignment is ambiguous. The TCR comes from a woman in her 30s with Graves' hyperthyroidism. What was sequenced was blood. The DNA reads TGTGCCACCAGCAAGGCGAGCAACTATGGCTACACCTTC. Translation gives CATSKASNYGYTF. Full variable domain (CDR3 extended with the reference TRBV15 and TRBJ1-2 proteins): DAMVIQNPRYQVTQFGKPVTLSCSQTLNHNVMYWYQQKSSQAPKLLFHYYDKDFNNEADTPDNFQSRRPNTSFCFLDIRSPGLGDTAMYLCATSKASNYGYTFGSGTRLTVV.